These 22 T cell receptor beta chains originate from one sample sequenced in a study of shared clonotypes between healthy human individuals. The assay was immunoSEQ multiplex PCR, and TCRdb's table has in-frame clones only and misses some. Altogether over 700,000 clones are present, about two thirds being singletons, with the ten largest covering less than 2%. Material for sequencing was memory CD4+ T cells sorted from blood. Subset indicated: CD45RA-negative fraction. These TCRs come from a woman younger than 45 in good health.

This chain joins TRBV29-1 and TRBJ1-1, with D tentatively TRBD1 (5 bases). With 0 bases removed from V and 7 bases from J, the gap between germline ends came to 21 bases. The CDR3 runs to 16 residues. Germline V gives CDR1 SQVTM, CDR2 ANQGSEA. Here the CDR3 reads CSVEELQGWGTVEAFF. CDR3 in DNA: TGCAGCGTTGAAGAATTGCAGGGATGGGGTACTGTTGAAGCTTTCTTT.

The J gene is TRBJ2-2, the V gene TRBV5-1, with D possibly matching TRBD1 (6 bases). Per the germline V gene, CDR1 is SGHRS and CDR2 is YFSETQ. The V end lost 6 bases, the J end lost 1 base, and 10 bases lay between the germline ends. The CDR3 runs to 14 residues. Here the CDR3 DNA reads TGCGCCAGCAACATACAGGGGAACACCGGGGAGCTGTTTTTT. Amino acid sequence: CASNIQGNTGELFF.

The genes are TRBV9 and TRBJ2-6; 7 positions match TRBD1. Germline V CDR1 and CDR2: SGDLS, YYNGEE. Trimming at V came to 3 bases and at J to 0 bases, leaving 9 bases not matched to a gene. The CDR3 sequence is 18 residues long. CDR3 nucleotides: TGTGCCAGCAGCGGGAGAGAGGGGGCTGCCTCTGGGGCCAACGTCCTGACTTTC. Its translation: CASSGREGAASGANVLTF.

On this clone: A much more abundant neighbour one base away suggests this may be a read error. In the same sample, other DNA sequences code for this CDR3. CDR3 DNA: TGTGCCAGCAGCTTAGGACAACAAGAGACCCAGTACTTC. It is translated as CASSLGQQETQYF. V usage is TRBV11-2 and J usage is TRBJ2-5; D unclear. The ends were cut back, 1 base at V and 2 bases at J, with 5 bases in the middle. The V gene's germline CDR1 is SGHAT and CDR2 FQNNGV. The length of the CDR3 is 13 residues.

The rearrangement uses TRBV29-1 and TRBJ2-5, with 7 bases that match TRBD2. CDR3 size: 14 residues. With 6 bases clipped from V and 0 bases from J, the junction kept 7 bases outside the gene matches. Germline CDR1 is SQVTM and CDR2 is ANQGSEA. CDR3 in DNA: TGCAGCGTGGGAGGGCGAGCGAACCAAGAGACCCAGTACTTC. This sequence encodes CSVGGRANQETQYF.

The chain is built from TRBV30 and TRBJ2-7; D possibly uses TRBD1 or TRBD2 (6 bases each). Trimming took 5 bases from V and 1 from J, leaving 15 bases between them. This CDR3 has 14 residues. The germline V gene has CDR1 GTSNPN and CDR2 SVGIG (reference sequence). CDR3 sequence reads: CAWGSGGTSYEQYF. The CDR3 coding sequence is TGTGCCTGGGGATCTGGCGGGACATCCTACGAGCAGTACTTC.

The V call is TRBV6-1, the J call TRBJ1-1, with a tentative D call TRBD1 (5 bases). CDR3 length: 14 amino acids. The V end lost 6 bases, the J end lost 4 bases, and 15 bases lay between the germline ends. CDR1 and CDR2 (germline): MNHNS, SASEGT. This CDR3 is CASRRAARGTEAFF. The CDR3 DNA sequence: TGTGCCAGCAGGCGGGCAGCGAGGGGCACTGAAGCTTTCTTT.

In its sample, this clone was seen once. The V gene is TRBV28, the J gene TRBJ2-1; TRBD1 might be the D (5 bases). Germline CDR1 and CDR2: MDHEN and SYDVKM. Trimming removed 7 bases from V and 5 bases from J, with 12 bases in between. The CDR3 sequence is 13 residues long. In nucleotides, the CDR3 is TGTGCCAGCACCCGAGAGGACAACAATGAGCAGTTCTTC. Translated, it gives CASTREDNNEQFF.

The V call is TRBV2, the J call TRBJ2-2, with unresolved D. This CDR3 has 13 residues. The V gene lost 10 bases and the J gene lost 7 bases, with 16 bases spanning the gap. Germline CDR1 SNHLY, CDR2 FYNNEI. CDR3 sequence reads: CAIPWGSGGELFF. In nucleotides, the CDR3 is TGTGCCATACCTTGGGGTTCAGGCGGGGAGCTGTTTTTT.

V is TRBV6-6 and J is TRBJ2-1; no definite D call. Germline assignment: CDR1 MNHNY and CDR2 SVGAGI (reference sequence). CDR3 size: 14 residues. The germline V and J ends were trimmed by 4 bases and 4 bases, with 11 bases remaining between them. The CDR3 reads CASSFNGPYNEQFF. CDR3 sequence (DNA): TGTGCCAGCAGTTTCAACGGGCCGTACAATGAGCAGTTCTTC.

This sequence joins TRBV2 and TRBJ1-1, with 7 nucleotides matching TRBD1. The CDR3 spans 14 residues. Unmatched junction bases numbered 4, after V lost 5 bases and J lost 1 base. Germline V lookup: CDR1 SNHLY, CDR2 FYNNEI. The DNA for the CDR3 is TGTGCCAGCAGTTTCCGGGACAGGAACACTGAAGCTTTCTTT. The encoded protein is CASSFRDRNTEAFF.

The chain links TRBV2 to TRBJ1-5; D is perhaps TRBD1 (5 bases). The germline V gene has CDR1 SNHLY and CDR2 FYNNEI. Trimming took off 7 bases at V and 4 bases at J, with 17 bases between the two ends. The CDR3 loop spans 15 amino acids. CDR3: CASKGEGAANQPQHF. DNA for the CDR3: TGTGCCAGCAAGGGTGAAGGGGCAGCAAATCAGCCCCAGCATTTT.

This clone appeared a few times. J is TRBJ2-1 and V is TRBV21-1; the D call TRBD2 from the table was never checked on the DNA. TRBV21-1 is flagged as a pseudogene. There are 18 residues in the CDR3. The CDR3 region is CASSRIPGPRLRENEQFF. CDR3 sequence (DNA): TGTGCCAGCAGCAGAATCCCGGGCCCCAGGTTGCGGGAGAATGAGCAGTTCTTC.

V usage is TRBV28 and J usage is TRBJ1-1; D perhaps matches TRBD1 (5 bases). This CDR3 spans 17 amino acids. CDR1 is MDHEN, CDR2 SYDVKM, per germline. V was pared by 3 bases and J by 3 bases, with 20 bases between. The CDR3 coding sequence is TGTGCCAGCAGTTTTAATTGGGACGGAAGACAGTACACTGAAGCTTTCTTT. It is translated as CASSFNWDGRQYTEAFF.

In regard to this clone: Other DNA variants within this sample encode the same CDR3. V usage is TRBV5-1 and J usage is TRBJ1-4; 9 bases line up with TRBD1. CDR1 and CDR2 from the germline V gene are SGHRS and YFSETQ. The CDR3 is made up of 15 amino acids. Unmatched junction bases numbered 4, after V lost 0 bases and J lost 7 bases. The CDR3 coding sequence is TGCGCCAGCAGCTTGGGGGACAGGGATCTTGAAAAACTGTTTTTT. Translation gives CASSLGDRDLEKLFF.

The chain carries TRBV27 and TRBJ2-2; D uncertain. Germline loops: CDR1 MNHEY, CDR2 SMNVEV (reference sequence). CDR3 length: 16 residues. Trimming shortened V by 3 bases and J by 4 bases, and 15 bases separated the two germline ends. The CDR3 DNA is TGTGCCAGCAGTTTCTTAACGGACGGCCCCACCGGGGAGCTGTTTTTT. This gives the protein CASSFLTDGPTGELFF.

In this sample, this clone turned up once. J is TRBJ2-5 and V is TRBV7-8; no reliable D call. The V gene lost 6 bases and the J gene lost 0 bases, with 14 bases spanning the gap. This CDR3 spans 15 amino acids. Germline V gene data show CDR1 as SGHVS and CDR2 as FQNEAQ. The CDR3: CASRDRWQNQETQYF. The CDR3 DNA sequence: TGTGCCAGCAGGGATCGGTGGCAGAACCAAGAGACCCAGTACTTC.

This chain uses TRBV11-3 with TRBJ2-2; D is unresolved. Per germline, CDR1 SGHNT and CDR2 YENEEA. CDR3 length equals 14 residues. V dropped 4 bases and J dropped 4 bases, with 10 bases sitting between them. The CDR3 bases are TGTGCCAGCAGCTCCTCTACACTCACCGGGGAGCTGTTTTTT. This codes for CASSSSTLTGELFF.

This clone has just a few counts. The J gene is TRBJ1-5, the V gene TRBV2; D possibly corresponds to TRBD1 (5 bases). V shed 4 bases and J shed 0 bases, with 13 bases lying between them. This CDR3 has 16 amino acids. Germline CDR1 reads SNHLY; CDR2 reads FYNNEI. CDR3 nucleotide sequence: TGTGCCAGCAGTGTTGGACGGGGGAATAGCAATCAGCCCCAGCATTTT. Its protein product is CASSVGRGNSNQPQHF.

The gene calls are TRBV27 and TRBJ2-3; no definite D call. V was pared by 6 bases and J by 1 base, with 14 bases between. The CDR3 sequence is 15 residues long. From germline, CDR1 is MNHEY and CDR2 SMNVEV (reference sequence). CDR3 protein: CASSLREDGTDTQYF. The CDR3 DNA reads TGTGCCAGCAGCCTAAGAGAGGACGGCACAGATACGCAGTATTTT.

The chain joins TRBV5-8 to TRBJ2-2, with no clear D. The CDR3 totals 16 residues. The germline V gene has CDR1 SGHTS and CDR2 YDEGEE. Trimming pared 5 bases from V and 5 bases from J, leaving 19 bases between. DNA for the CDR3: TGTGCCAGCAGGCCCCTCGGAACAAGGCGGACCGGGGAGCTGTTTTTT. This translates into CASRPLGTRRTGELFF.

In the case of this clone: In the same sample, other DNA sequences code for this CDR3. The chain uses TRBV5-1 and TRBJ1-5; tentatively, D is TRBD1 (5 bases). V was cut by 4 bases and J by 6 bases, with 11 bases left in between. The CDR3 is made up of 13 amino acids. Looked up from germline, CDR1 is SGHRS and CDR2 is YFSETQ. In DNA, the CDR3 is TGCGCCAGCAGCCTGGAGGGGAGTCAGCCCCAGCATTTT. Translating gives CASSLEGSQPQHF. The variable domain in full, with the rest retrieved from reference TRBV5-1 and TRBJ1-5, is KAGVTQTPRYLIKTRGQQVTLSCSPISGHRSVSWYQQTPGQGLQFLFEYFSETQRNKGNFPGRFSGRQFSNSRSEMNVSTLELGDSALYLCASSLEGSQPQHFGDGTRLSIL.